This TCR beta chain comes out of a study of OX40 agonist ivuxolimab in advanced cancers. Findings and limits, study-wide: Among some nonresponders, normalized T-cell clonal expansion was also low. Expanded clones belonging to CD8+ T cells outnumbered, on average, those of CD4+.

Data came from immunoSEQ multiplex PCR; TCRdb stores just in-frame clones and leaves some out. This table has about 130,000 clones, 90% appearing once. A word on this clone: Its antigen is not known.

The germline V and J ends were trimmed by 3 bases and 7 bases, with 6 bases remaining between them. This CDR3 is built from 11 residues. CDR1 is SGHNT, CDR2 YENEEA, per germline. The material was CD4+ or CD8+ T cells sorted from blood, obtained in a trial of the OX40 agonist ivuxolimab. This TCR derives from an adult with an advanced solid tumor such as melanoma, head and neck, liver or kidney cancer. The V and J genes are TRBV11-3 and TRBJ2-5; D possibly corresponds to TRBD1 (5 bases). CDR3 region: CASSFQGTQYF. The CDR3, as DNA: TGTGCCAGCAGCTTTCAGGGGACCCAGTACTTC.